This T cell receptor (beta chain) was profiled in a study of shared clonotypes between healthy human individuals. This table comes from immunoSEQ multiplex PCR, and its TCRdb copy is limited to in-frame clones, with some not included. The sample lists 950,000 to 1,100,000 clones, more than 60% occurring once. J was trimmed by 1 base and V by 7 bases; bases with no gene match: 3. The length of the CDR3 is 14 residues. The V gene's germline CDR1 is LNHDA and CDR2 SQIVND (reference sequence). The V call is TRBV19, the J call TRBJ2-2, with 7 bases lining up with TRBD2. The sequenced sample consisted of memory CD4+ T cells sorted from blood. Subset specified: CD45RA-negative fraction. This receptor was taken from a man aged 18 to 30 in good health. As DNA, the CDR3 is TGTGCCAGTACTAGCGGCGGGAACACCGGGGAGCTGTTTTTT. Encoded protein: CASTSGGNTGELFF.